This T cell receptor (beta chain) is from a study of response to subunit inactivated influenza vaccine (dated by TCRdb to 2017 to 2018). As for the study more broadly: To follow how T cells responded to a trivalent subunit inactivated influenza vaccine, the researchers relied on deep quantitative profiling of the T cell receptor repertoire.

Comment on this clonotype: No cognate antigen has been identified for it. Base quality data are lacking; no much larger clone is found one base away.

The library was prepared using RT-PCR. Sequencing was performed on an Illumina HiSeq 2500. TCRdb reanalyzed the raw reads on its own, using fastp at Q25 for trimming and MiXCR for clone calling, and kept in-frame beta chains. Each record represents a unique CDR3 protein, reported with the most common genes and DNA among its rows. The sample contains roughly 540,000 distinct CDR3 sequences, under 30% of them found a single time. Jointly, the top ten make up approximately 2.9% of the sample. From a lookup of the germline V gene, CDR1 and CDR2 are SGHTA and FQGNSA. From its cysteine to its phenylalanine, the CDR3 spans 12 amino acids. The DNA shown is the 36-base CDR3, in frame from base 1. V gives up 2 bases and J gives up 4 bases, and the segment between their germline ends measures 5 bases. Broader findings and caveats from the paper: The authors proposed that each seasonal influenza vaccination may bring in only a limited number of new T cells.

The data also belong to a second study, concerning T cells expressing NK-cell markers. According to the second study: TCR beta cDNA libraries were prepared using 5'RACE template switching, which introduced a universal primer site and unique molecular identifiers. In sorted CD3+CD56+NKG2C+, CD3+CD56+NKG2C- and CD3+CD56-NKG2C+ T-cell subsets from 7 or 8 donors, TCR beta-chain repertoires were profiled. Among the eight sequenced donors, seven were HCMV-seropositive and one was HCMV-seronegative. To restrict sorting to alphabetaTCR-expressing T cells, an anti-gammadeltaTCR antibody was added in several experiments. In a handful of donors, the dominant CD3+CD56+NKG2C+ clonotypes were among the top 10 CD8+ clonotypes and accounted for roughly 1.0-8% of CD8+ T cells. Those dominant clonotypes were again the most abundant among CD3+CD56-NKG2C+ cells in a handful of donors, at about 25-60.1%. Whether the expanded NKG2C-expressing T cell clones were specific for HCMV antigens was left unclear. Randomly selected healthy volunteers, three men and five women, were used as the eight sequenced donors. HCMV serostatus was determined by detecting HCMV-specific IgG in serum with a commercial ELISA kit. Peripheral blood mononuclear cells were isolated from blood by Ficoll density gradient centrifugation. Magnetic immunoseparation with Miltenyi isolation kits was used to isolate CD4+ and CD8+ T cells from PBMC. Synthesis of cDNA was primed from the TCR beta constant segment and was followed by two consecutive PCR amplification steps. Illumina HiSeq 2000/2500, MiSeq or NextSeq was used to sequence libraries as 2 x 150 bp reads. MIGEC was used to demultiplex reads and group the reads by UMI, and MiTCR was used to assemble and quantify clonotypes. To remove erroneous sequences, TCR cDNA sequences were retained only when supported by two or more reads. The tcR package was used for downstream repertoire analysis, and clonotypes were matched across fractions by CDR3 nucleotide sequence plus V segment. Antigen specificity was annotated against VDJdb with VDJmatch, allowing one amino acid substitution in CDR3.

This sequence originates from a middle-aged man who received an inactivated influenza vaccine. Donor details come from another sample of the same person, matched by shared clones. The rearrangement joined TRBV7-2 to TRBJ2-5; no D gene can be assigned with confidence. Sequencing used CD4+ T cells sorted from PBMCs, obtained about 13 days after vaccination. The CDR3 reads as follows: CASSLFTETQYF. The base sequence is TGTGCCAGCAGCTTATTTACAGAGACCCAGTACTTC.